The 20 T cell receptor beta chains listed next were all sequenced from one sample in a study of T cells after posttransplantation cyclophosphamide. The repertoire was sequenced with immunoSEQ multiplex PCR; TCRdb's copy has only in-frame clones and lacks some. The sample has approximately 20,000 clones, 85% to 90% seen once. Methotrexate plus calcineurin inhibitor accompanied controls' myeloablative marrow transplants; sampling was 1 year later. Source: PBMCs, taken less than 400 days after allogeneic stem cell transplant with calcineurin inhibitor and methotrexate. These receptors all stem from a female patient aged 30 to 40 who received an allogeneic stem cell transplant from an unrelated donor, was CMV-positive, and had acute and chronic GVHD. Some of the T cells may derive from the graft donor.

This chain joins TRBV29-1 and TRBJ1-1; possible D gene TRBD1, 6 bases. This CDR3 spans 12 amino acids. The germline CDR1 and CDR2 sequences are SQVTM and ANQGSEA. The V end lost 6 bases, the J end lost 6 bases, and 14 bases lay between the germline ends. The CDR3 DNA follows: TGCAGCGTAGCCCACAGGGCCTCTGAAGCTTTCTTT. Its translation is CSVAHRASEAFF.

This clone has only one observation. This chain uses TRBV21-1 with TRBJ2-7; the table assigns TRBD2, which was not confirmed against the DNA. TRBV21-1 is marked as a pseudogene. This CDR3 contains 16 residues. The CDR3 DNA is TGTGCCAGCAGCAAGGACCTAGCGGGTGCAGCCTACGAGCAGTACTTC. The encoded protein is CASSKDLAGAAYEQYF.

The CDR3 loop reads CASSIERDTHYEQYV. The DNA of the CDR3 is TGTGCCAGTAGTATAGAACGGGACACCCACTACGAGCAGTACGTC. The chain is built from TRBV19 and TRBJ2-7, with TRBD1 as a possible D gene (6 bases). Trimming took off 0 bases at V and 3 bases at J, with 12 bases between the two ends. The CDR3 loop spans 15 amino acids. Per germline, CDR1 LNHDA and CDR2 SQIVND (reference sequence).

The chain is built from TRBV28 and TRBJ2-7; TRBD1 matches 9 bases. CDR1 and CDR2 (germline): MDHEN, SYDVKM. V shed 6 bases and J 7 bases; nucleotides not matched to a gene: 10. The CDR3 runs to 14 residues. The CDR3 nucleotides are TGTGCCAGCAGCCGGACAGGGGAATCTAGGGAGCAGTACTTC. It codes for CASSRTGESREQYF.

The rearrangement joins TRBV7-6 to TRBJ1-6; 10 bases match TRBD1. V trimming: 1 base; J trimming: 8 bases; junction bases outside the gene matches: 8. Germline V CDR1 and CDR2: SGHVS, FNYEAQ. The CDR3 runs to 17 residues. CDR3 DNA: TGTGCCAGCAGCTTAGGACAGGGGGCGCGAGGGTATTCACCCCTCCACTTT. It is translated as CASSLGQGARGYSPLHF.

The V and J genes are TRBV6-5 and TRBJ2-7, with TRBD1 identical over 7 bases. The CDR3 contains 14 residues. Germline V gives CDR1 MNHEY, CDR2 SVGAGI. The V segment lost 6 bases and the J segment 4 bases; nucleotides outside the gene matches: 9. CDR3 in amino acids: CASRQGTAAYEQYF. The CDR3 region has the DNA TGTGCCAGCAGACAAGGGACAGCGGCGTACGAGCAGTACTTC.

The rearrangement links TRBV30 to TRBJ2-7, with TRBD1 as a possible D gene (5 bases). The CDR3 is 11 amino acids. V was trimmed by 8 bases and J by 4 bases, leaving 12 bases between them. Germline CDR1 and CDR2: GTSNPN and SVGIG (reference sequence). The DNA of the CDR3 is TGTGCCCGGACCCAGGGTTACGAGCAGTACTTC. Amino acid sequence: CARTQGYEQYF. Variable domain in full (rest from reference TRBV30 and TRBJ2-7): SQTIHQWPATLVQPVGSPLSLECTVEGTSNPNLYWYRQAAGRGLQLLFYSVGIGQISSEVPQNLSASRPQDRQFILSSKKLLLSDSGFYLCARTQGYEQYFGPGTRLTVT.

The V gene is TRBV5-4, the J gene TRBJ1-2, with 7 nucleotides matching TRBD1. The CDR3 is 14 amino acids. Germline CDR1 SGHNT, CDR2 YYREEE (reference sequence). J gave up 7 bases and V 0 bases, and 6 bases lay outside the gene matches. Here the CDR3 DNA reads TGTGCCAGCAGCTTGGTAGACAGGGTTGGTGGCTACACCTTC. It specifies CASSLVDRVGGYTF.

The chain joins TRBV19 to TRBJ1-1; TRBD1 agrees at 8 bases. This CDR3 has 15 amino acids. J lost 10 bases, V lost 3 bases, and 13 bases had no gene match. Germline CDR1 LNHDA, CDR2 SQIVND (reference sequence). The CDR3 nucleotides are TGTGCCAGTAGTATCACCTCGACAGGGGCCGTGGGAGCTTTCTTT. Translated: CASSITSTGAVGAFF.

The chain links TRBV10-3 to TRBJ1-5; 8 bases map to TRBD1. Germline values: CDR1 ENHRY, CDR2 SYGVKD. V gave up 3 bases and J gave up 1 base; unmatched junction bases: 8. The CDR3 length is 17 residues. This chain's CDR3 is CAISEGTGAESNQPQHF. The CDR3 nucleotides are TGTGCCATCAGTGAAGGGACAGGCGCAGAAAGCAATCAGCCCCAGCATTTT.

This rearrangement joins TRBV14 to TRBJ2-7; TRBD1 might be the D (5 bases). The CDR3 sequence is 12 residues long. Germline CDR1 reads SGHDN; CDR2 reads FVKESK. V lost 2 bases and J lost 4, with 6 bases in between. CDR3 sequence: CASSQKGYEQYF. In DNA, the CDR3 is TGTGCCAGCAGCCAAAAGGGGTACGAGCAGTACTTC.

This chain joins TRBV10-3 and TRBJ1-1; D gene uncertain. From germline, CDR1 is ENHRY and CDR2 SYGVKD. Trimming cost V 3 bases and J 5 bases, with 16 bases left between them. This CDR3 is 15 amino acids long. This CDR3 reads CAISDHRVQGTEAFF. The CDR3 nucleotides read TGTGCCATCAGTGACCACCGGGTCCAAGGTACTGAAGCTTTCTTT.

The CDR3 sequence: CASSPNRNEKLFF. CDR3 coding DNA: TGTGCCAGCAGCCCAAACAGGAATGAAAAACTGTTTTTT. This sequence joins TRBV7-6 and TRBJ1-4, with a weak D call TRBD1 (5 bases). The CDR3 contains 13 residues. V lost 5 bases and J lost 5, with 9 bases in between. Germline V gene sequence: CDR1 SGHVS, CDR2 FNYEAQ.

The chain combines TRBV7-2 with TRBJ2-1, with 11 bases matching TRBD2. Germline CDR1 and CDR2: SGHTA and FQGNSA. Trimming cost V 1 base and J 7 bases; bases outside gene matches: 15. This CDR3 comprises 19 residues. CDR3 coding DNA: TGTGCCAGCAGCTTAGGGAGTAGCGGGAGGGCCGTGATCCGGAATGAGCAGTTCTTC. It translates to CASSLGSSGRAVIRNEQFF.

This chain's CDR3 is CASSYSGGTDTQYF. DNA of the CDR3: TGTGCCAGCAGTTATAGCGGGGGCACAGATACGCAGTATTTT. V gene TRBV6-4 combines with J gene TRBJ2-3; 8 positions agree with TRBD2. This CDR3 is 14 amino acids long. The J segment lost 1 base and the V segment lost 5 bases, leaving 2 bases of the junction unmatched. The germline V gene has CDR1 MRHNA and CDR2 SNTAGT.

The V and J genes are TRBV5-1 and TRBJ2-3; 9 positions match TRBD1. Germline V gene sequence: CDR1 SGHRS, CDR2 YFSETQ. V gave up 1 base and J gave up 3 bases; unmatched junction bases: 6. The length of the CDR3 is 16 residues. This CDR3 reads CASSLFRQGGTDTQYF. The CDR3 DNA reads TGCGCCAGCAGCTTGTTTCGACAGGGGGGAACAGATACGCAGTATTTT.

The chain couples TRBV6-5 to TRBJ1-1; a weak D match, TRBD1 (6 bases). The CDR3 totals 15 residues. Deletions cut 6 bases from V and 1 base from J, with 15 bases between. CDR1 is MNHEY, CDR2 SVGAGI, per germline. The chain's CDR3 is CASRRERTENTEAFF. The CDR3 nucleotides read TGTGCCAGCAGGAGGGAACGGACAGAGAACACTGAAGCTTTCTTT.

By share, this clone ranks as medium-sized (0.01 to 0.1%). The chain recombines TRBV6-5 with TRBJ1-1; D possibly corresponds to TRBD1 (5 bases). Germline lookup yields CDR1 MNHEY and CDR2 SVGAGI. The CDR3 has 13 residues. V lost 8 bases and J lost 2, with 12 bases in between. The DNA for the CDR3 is TGTGCCAGCCACCCAGGGTTCAACACTGAAGCTTTCTTT. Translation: CASHPGFNTEAFF.

CDR3 amino acids: CASTATGDQPQHF. The CDR3 bases are TGTGCCAGCACCGCGACAGGGGATCAGCCCCAGCATTTT. The chain links TRBV2 to TRBJ1-5; TRBD1 matches at 8 bases. This CDR3 spans 13 amino acids. V lost 7 bases to trimming and J lost 5 bases; unmatched junction nucleotides: 4. CDR1 is SNHLY, CDR2 FYNNEI, per germline.

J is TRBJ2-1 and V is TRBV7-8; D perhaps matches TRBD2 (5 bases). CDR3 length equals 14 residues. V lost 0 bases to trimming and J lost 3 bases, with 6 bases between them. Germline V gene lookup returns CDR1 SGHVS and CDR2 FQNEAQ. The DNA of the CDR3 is TGTGCCAGCAGCTTAGCCGGGAACTACAATGAGCAGTTCTTC. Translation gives CASSLAGNYNEQFF.